Reported below is one T cell receptor beta chain. Its antigen is not yet known. Per-base quality was not reported, and no clone a single base away is much larger than it. The donors were included in the validation cohort of 100 to 150 subjects, a group kept apart from the approximately 700-subject first cohort. Libraries were constructed by the immunoSEQ multiplex PCR assay. The original pipeline was this. A statistical classification framework was developed to diagnose cytomegalovirus status using the catalog of TCR beta chain sequences. The immuneACCESS repertoire file appears here via TCRdb, limited to in-frame rearrangements. These files lack a portion of the clones; in checked studies, under half of the deficit traces to unresolved V genes, and the cause of the others is not known. The V and J calls and the clone size are those of that table, but D and trimming were determined from the DNA. Present in this sample are some 120,000 clones, around 90% of which were seen just once. Under 2% of the sample rests with the top ten.

These data come from a study of cytomegalovirus exposure and HLA in healthy donors (dated by TCRdb to the late 2010s). Broadly, across the study: The roughly 650 repertoires of the first cohort and the 120 or so validation repertoires were produced on the same platform, according to a later analysis. The aim of the study was to test whether cataloging public T cell receptors could identify signatures of past pathogen exposure. To predict cytomegalovirus infection status, the study brought together high-throughput TCR immunosequencing, statistical association of individual TCRs with disease status, and machine learning. In addition to the first cohort of around 670 subjects, a separate validation cohort of some 120 different subjects was used. What the research found in general, with its limitations: In both the original and validation cohorts, the classifier was reported to diagnose cytomegalovirus status with high specificity and sensitivity. In a later analysis, TCRs clustered in the first cohort were found to also tend to co-occur in the 120 or so validation repertoires, with approximately 95% of cluster scores above 0. A later analysis lacked HLA typing for the validation cohort, so it scored co-occurrence in that cohort across all 110 or so repertoires. According to the authors, the approach could potentially be generalized to other disease states and immunological phenotypes. A total of 150 to 200 TCR beta chains were listed by the study as associated with cytomegalovirus. A few of the identified cytomegalovirus-associated TCR beta chains were confirmed in vitro to be specific for cytomegalovirus antigens. Most TCR sequences were observed very rarely across donors, whereas some public TCRs were present in many individuals.

Inclusive of the bounding cysteine and phenylalanine, the CDR3 is 23 residues long. Just CDR3 DNA is preserved here, 69 bases in frame from base 1. The V end gives up 4 bases and the J end 2 bases, leaving 27 bases in the junction not matched to a gene. The germline V gene (reference sequence) sets CDR1 to WNHNN and CDR2 to SYGVQD. This sequence originates from a woman younger than 35 in good health and CMV-seronegative. Here the chain combines TRBV10-1 and TRBJ2-1; 9 bases in the junction line up with TRBD2. Input material: PBMCs. The CDR3 amino acid sequence is: CASSVGRRGVFHGGRAAYNEQFF. Here is the DNA: TGCGCCAGCAGTGTAGGGCGTAGGGGGGTATTTCATGGCGGGAGGGCCGCCTACAATGAGCAGTTCTTC.